A selection of T cell receptor beta chains follows, all from one sample in a study of blood T cell repertoires in COVID-19. The protocol was immunoSEQ multiplex PCR, while the TCRdb copy is restricted to in-frame clones and leaves out a portion. The top ten hold around 8.9% of the sample, which has about 210,000 clones, about 86% seen once. Sequenced: PBMCs or T cells enriched from blood (not recorded which). These receptors were taken from a woman aged 45-60 years with acute COVID-19. Both conserved end residues are part of each CDR3.

CAISVILAGVSTDTQYF,17,TRBV10-3,TRBJ2-3
CASSQEDISGANVLTF,16,TRBV4-3,TRBJ2-6
CASSNEETQYF,11,TRBV21-1,TRBJ2-5
CASSFNDRVGYNSPLHF,17,TRBV7-2,TRBJ1-6
CASSLIQTSVQGEQFF,16,TRBV11-2,TRBJ2-1
CASSHLGRAGSYEQYF,16,TRBV7-2,TRBJ2-7
CASSPNKGGSRPQHF,15,TRBV18,TRBJ1-5
CSGGAGTYEQYF,12,TRBV29-1,TRBJ2-7
CASSQGGREKTDTQYF,16,TRBV14,TRBJ2-3
CASSPRTSGSHEQFF,15,TRBV14,TRBJ2-1
CASSVSFATQYF,12,TRBV3-1/TRBV3-2,TRBJ2-5
CASSSKIGSFF,11,TRBV28,TRBJ2-1
CASSFLGLAGDNEQFF,16,TRBV27,TRBJ2-1
CATSRGRQGFTF,12,TRBV15,TRBJ1-2
CASSNLGQFVYEQYF,15,TRBV21-1,TRBJ2-7
CASSLISRTGELFF,14,TRBV11-2,TRBJ2-2
CASGPSGPRGYGYTF,15,TRBV3-1/TRBV3-2,TRBJ1-2
CASRSETTLYNEQFF,15,TRBV28,TRBJ2-1
CASSPSGVINYGYTF,15,TRBV6-5,TRBJ1-2
CASSRLAGGSGELFF,15,TRBV2,TRBJ2-2
CASSPRTGEETQYF,14,TRBV28,TRBJ2-5
CASSPLKAANEKLFF,15,TRBV5-1,TRBJ1-4
CASSIQGASGSDEQFF,16,TRBV11-3,TRBJ2-1
CASSDRAGANVLTF,14,TRBV2,TRBJ2-6
CASSLVEWAYEQYF,14,TRBV7-9,TRBJ2-7
CASSYQGQMNTEAFF,15,TRBV6-6,TRBJ1-1
CASSSGQGIRPQHF,14,TRBV28,TRBJ1-5
CAISGDREGSPLHF,14,TRBV10-3,TRBJ1-6
CASSPDSGGALTDTQYF,17,TRBV7-7,TRBJ2-3
CARSLTFTDSGTYYYEQYF,19,TRBV5-3,TRBJ2-7
CASQRGGGFSYEQYF,15,TRBV2,TRBJ2-7
CASSPARSSYEQYF,14,TRBV7-6,TRBJ2-7
CASSPPVTGNTEAFF,15,TRBV18,TRBJ1-1
CASSPTSGEDTQYF,14,TRBV18,TRBJ2-3
CASSLYAGVRDEQFF,15,TRBV7-2,TRBJ2-1
CASKDTQGGSMNTEAFF,17,TRBV28,TRBJ1-1
CASSPNPGEVGSPLHF,16,TRBV3-1/TRBV3-2,TRBJ1-6
CASSPPKLGGADTQYF,16,TRBV7-2,TRBJ2-3
CASSLRTREETQYF,14,TRBV7-3,TRBJ2-5
CASSGYTEAFF,11,TRBV19,TRBJ1-1
CASSFSSGPVREQYF,15,TRBV5-6,TRBJ2-7
CASSPVTAGANVLTF,15,TRBV18,TRBJ2-6
CSVDTGTLGNTIYF,14,TRBV29-1,TRBJ1-3
CASSLITGGTGELFF,15,TRBV7-3,TRBJ2-2
CASSTPRGQGGNTIYF,16,TRBV19,TRBJ1-3
CASSEARAQTQYF,13,TRBV6-1,TRBJ2-5
CASRSGRLQGFPQPQHF,17,TRBV28,TRBJ1-5
CASSLLAGVNTEAFF,15,TRBV28,TRBJ1-1
CASSLLTGGQYNSPLHF,17,TRBV19,TRBJ1-6
CASSLAKREATGELFF,16,TRBV7-6,TRBJ2-2
CASSWGQGSEQYF,13,TRBV27,TRBJ2-7
CASSLGGTGGHEQYF,15,TRBV28,TRBJ2-7
CAISTVYEQYF,11,TRBV10-3,TRBJ2-7